These T cell receptor beta chains were read from a single sample in a study of molecular identifiers for immune sequencing clone quantification. In TCRdb, the PCR reads were re-called with MiXCR into one record per CDR3 protein. The sample carries over 600,000 distinct CDR3 sequences, about 20% recorded once. The specimen was naive CD8+ T cells from blood, with Jurkat cell RNA spiked in. These receptors came from a human donor in good health. Some libraries in this study had Jurkat cell RNA spiked in. Each CDR3 is given with its conserved first and last residue. Fields, in order: D gene, clone size, V gene, J gene, CDR3 length, CDR3 DNA, CDR3 protein. The D gene is left open where the match is weak. Only some rows state a clone size, as once, few, many or a class for expanded clones.

>.|.|TRBV7-9|TRBJ2-1|14
TGTGCCAGCATCTCGATAGCGAACTACAATGAGCAGTTCTTC
CASISIANYNEQFF
>.|many|TRBV7-9|TRBJ1-2|14
TGTGCCAGCAGCTTTTCCGGCAGTAACTATGGCTACACCTTC
CASSFSGSNYGYTF
>TRBD2|many|TRBV20-1|TRBJ2-7|15
TGCAGTGCTCGAGATCCGGGACTAGCGGTATACGAGCAGTACTTC
CSARDPGLAVYEQYF
>TRBD2|many|TRBV9|TRBJ2-2|15
TGTGCCAGCAGCGGGGGACTAGCGGGCCCCGGGGAGCTGTTTTTT
CASSGGLAGPGELFF
>.|few|TRBV19|TRBJ2-1|13
TGTGCCAGTAGTATGGGAGAGAGGAATGAGCAGTTCTTC
CASSMGERNEQFF
>TRBD1|many|TRBV7-9|TRBJ1-4|16
TGTGCCAGCAGCTCAGAAATACAGGGGTCAAATGAAAAACTGTTTTTT
CASSSEIQGSNEKLFF
>.|once|TRBV7-9|TRBJ2-2|16
TGTGCCGGCAGCACCCTCGGAACGTCGAACACCGGGGAGCTGTTTTTT
CAGSTLGTSNTGELFF
>.|.|TRBV7-2|TRBJ2-5|16
TGTGCCAGCAGCTCTAATGAGGCGGGGTACCAAGAGACCCAGTACTTC
CASSSNEAGYQETQYF
>.|few|TRBV25-1|TRBJ2-7|14
TGTGCCAGCAGTGAATTGGCCAGGGGTTACGAGCAGTACTTC
CASSELARGYEQYF
>TRBD1|.|TRBV13|TRBJ2-3|14
TGTGCCAGCAGCGGGACAGGGGGGGCAGATACGCAGTATTTT
CASSGTGGADTQYF
>TRBD2|many|TRBV4-2|TRBJ2-7|15
TGTGCCAGCAGCCAGGAAAGCGGGATCGATATCGAGCAGTACTTC
CASSQESGIDIEQYF
>TRBD1|few|TRBV9|TRBJ2-6|15
TGTGCCAGCAGCCAGACAGGGGCTGGGGCCAACGTCCTGACTTTC
CASSQTGAGANVLTF
>TRBD2|many|TRBV16|TRBJ2-7|15
TGTGCCAGCAGCCGACTCACTAGCGAGACCTACGAGCAGTACTTC
CASSRLTSETYEQYF
>.|many|TRBV11-2|TRBJ1-6|17
TGTGCCAGCACCCCCCGGAGCAGGGAGTCCTATAATTCACCCCTCCACTTT
CASTPRSRESYNSPLHF
>TRBD1|few|TRBV4-3|TRBJ2-7|16
TGCGCCAGCAGCCAAGATGTGGGGACAGGTCACTACGAGCAGTACTTC
CASSQDVGTGHYEQYF
>TRBD2|many|TRBV5-4|TRBJ2-7|14
TGTGCCAGCAAGACAGCGGGAGACTACTACGAGCAGTACTTC
CASKTAGDYYEQYF
>.|.|TRBV3-1|TRBJ1-2|17
TGTGCCAGCAGCCAAGATCGTATAGGGCAGCTTAACTATGGCTACACCTTC
CASSQDRIGQLNYGYTF
>.|many|TRBV7-9|TRBJ2-5|12
TGTGCCAGCCTCGGGGTCCAAGAGACCCAGTACTTC
CASLGVQETQYF
>TRBD2|few|TRBV6-2/TRBV6-3|TRBJ2-1|15
TGTGCCAGCAGTGCACTAGCGTTCTCCTACAATGAGCAGTTCTTC
CASSALAFSYNEQFF
>TRBD1|few|TRBV12-3/TRBV12-4|TRBJ2-2|16
TGTGCCAGCAGCTGGACAGGGAACCCCAACACCGGGGAGCTGTTTTTT
CASSWTGNPNTGELFF
>TRBD2|.|TRBV6-2/TRBV6-3|TRBJ2-7|13
TGTGCCAGCAGCTTAGGATGGGACTACGAGCAGCACTTC
CASSLGWDYEQHF
>TRBD2|.|TRBV12-3/TRBV12-4|TRBJ2-5|15
TGTGCCAGCAGCGGACTAGCGGGAGGTTGGGAGACCCAGTACTTC
CASSGLAGGWETQYF
>.|many|TRBV7-2|TRBJ2-7|16
TGTGCCAGCAGCCCCAAGTATAAGTCTAGCGACTACGAGCAGTACTTC
CASSPKYKSSDYEQYF
>TRBD1|.|TRBV9|TRBJ1-3|15
TGTGCCAGCAGCGTAGACAGGGGCTCTGGAAGCACCATATATTTT
CASSVDRGSGSTIYF
>.|.|TRBV6-2/TRBV6-3|TRBJ1-5|15
TGTGCCAGCAGTTACTCGGGGGTAGCAAATCAGCCCCAGCATTTT
CASSYSGVANQPQHF
>.|many|TRBV27|TRBJ2-7|15
TGTGCCAGCAGTCTTCGCGGGGCAAGCTCCTACGAGCAGTACTTC
CASSLRGASSYEQYF
>.|many|TRBV4-1|TRBJ2-7|15
TGCGCCAGCAGCCAAGACAGGGTCGGGACCTACGAGCAGTACTTC
CASSQDRVGTYEQYF
>.|many|TRBV5-8|TRBJ2-3|17
TGTGCCAGCAGCTTGGCCGGGATCCAGGGGAGTACAGATACGCAGTATTTT
CASSLAGIQGSTDTQYF
>.|many|TRBV10-2|TRBJ1-5|15
TGCGCCAGCAGTGGGTTCTCCGGTACGGGGCAGCCCCAGCATTTT
CASSGFSGTGQPQHF
>.|many|TRBV28|TRBJ1-5|12
TGTGCCAGCAGTGTCGACGGTACGCCCCAGCATTTT
CASSVDGTPQHF
>.|many|TRBV4-1|TRBJ2-3|18
TGCGCCAGCAGCCAAGACGTCGGGGGGCTCGTGGTTACAGATACGCAGTATTTT
CASSQDVGGLVVTDTQYF
>.|.|TRBV20-1|TRBJ2-1|15
TGCAGTGCTAGAGATTGGCGGGACTCCTACAATGAGCAGTTCTTC
CSARDWRDSYNEQFF
>.|many|TRBV7-9|TRBJ2-1|13
TGTGCCAGCAGCTCGACGGGGGACAATGAGCAGTTCTTC
CASSSTGDNEQFF
>TRBD2|many|TRBV4-1|TRBJ2-3|16
TGCGCCAGCAGCCCCAGACTAGCGGAGGGGGTAGATACGCAGTATTTT
CASSPRLAEGVDTQYF
>TRBD1|many|TRBV4-1|TRBJ2-7|14
TGCGCCAGCAGCCAACGGACAGGGGGCGACGAGCAGTACTTC
CASSQRTGGDEQYF
>.|many|TRBV6-1|TRBJ1-1|14
TGTGCCAGCAGAGGCACTTTAAGGGGCACTGAAGCTTTCTTT
CASRGTLRGTEAFF
>.|many|TRBV6-5|TRBJ1-1|12
TGTGCCAGCAGCCAGACCAGGACTGAAGCTTTCTTT
CASSQTRTEAFF
>.|.|TRBV19|TRBJ2-3|15
TGTGCCAGTAGTACCCGACTAGTGTTCCCCGATACGCAGTATTTT
CASSTRLVFPDTQYF
>TRBD2|many|TRBV24-1|TRBJ2-3|15
TGTGCCACCAGTGTTCCTAGCGGGAGATCAGATACGCAGTATTTT
CATSVPSGRSDTQYF
>TRBD1|.|TRBV24-1|TRBJ2-7|15
TGTGCCACCAGTGATCCGACGGGACAGGGCCACGAGCAGTACTTC
CATSDPTGQGHEQYF
>.|few|TRBV19|TRBJ2-5|16
TGTGCCAGTGGTATAGACACCGGGACGGCCAGAGAGACCCAGTACTTC
CASGIDTGTARETQYF
>TRBD1|many|TRBV20-1|TRBJ1-1|14
TGCAGTGCCCCAAATGGACAGGGAGGGACTGAAGCTTTCTTT
CSAPNGQGGTEAFF
>.|few|TRBV13|TRBJ2-7|14
TGTGCCAGCAGCTTATGGCGCCAGTCCTACGAGCAGTACTTC
CASSLWRQSYEQYF
>.|many|TRBV7-9|TRBJ1-4|15
TGTGCCAGCAGCGCTTTTCGGAGGGGGAGTACAGAACTGTTTTTT
CASSAFRRGSTELFF